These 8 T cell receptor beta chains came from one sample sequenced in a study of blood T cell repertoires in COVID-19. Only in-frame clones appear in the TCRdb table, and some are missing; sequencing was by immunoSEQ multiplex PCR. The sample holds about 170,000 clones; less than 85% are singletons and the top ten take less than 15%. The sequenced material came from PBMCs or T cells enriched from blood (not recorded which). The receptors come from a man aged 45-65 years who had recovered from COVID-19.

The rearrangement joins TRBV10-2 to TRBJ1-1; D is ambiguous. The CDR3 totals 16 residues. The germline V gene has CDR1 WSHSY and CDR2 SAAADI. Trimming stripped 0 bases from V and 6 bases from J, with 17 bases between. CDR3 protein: CASSESPGSSGPEAFF. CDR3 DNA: TGCGCCAGCAGTGAGTCGCCCGGGAGTAGCGGACCTGAAGCTTTCTTT.

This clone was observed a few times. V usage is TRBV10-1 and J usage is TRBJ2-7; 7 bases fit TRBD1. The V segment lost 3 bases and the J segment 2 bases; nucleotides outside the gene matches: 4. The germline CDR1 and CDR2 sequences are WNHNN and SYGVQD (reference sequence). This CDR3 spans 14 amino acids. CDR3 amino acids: CASSDGTAAYEQYF. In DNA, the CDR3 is TGCGCCAGCAGTGACGGGACAGCTGCCTACGAGCAGTACTTC.

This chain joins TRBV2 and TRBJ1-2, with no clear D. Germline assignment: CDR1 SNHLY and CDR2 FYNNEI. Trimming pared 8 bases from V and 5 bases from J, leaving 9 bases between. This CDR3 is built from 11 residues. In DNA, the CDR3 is TGTGCCAGCGGGAGGGAATATGGCTACACCTTC. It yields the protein CASGREYGYTF.

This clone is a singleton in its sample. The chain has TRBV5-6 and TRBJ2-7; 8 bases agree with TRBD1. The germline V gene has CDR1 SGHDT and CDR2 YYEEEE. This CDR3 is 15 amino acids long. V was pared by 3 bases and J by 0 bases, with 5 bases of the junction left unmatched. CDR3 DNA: TGTGCCAGCAGCTCCGGACAGGGTCTCTCCTACGAGCAGTACTTC. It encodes CASSSGQGLSYEQYF.

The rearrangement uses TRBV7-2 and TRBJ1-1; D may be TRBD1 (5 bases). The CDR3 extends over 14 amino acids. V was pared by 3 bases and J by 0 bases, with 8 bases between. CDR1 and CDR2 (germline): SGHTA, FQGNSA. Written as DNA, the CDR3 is TGTGCCAGCAGCTTTGGGGCACTGAACACTGAAGCTTTCTTT. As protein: CASSFGALNTEAFF.

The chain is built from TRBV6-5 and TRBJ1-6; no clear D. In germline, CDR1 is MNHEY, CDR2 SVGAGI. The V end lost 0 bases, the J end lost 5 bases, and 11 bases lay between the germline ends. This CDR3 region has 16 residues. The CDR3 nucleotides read TGTGCCAGCAGTTACTCACGAGTAAGAAATAATTCACCCCTCCACTTT. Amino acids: CASSYSRVRNNSPLHF.

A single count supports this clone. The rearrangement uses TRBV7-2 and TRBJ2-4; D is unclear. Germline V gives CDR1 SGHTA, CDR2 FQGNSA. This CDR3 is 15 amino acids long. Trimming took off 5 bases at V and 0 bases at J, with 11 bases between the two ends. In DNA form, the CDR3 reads TGTGCCAGCAGCAAAACAGTACAAGCCAAAAACATTCAGTACTTC. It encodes CASSKTVQAKNIQYF.

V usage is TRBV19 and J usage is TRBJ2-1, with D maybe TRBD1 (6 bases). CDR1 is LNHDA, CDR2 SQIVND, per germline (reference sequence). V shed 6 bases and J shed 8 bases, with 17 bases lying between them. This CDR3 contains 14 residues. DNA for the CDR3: TGTGCCAGTAGCCGGGACACCCGGAGCTATGAGCAGTTCTTC. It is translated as CASSRDTRSYEQFF.